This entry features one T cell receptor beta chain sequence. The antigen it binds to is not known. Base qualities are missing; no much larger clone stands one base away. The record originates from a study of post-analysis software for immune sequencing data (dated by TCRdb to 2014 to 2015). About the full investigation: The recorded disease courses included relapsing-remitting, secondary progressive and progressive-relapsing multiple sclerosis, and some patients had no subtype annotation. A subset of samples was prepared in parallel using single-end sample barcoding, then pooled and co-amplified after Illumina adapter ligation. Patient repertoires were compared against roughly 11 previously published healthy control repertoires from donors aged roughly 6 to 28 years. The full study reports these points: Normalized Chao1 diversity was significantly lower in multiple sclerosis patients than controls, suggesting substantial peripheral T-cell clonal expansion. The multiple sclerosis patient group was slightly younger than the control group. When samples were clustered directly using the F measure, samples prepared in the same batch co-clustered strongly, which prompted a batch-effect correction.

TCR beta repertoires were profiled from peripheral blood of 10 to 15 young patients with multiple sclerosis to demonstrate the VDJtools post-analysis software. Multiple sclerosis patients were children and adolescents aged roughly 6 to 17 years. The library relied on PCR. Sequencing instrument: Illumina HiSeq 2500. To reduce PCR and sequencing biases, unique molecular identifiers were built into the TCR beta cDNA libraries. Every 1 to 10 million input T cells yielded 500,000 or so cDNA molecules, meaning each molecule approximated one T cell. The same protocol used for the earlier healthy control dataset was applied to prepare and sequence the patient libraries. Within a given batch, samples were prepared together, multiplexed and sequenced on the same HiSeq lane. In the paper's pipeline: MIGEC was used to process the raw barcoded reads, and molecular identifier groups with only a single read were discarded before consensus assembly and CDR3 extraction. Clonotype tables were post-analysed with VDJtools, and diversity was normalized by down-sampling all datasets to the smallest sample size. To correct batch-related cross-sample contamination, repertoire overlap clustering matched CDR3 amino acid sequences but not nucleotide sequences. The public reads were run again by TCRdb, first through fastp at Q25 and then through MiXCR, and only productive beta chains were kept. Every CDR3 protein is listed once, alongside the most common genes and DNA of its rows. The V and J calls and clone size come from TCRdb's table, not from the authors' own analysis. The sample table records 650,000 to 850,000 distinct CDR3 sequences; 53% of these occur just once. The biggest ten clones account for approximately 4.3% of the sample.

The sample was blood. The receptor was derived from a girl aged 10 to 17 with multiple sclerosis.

The CDR3: CSVGTLETQYF. The bases are TGCAGCGTTGGGACCCTAGAGACCCAGTACTTC. The receptor chain draws on TRBV29-1 and TRBJ2-5; the D gene cannot be named for sure. CDR1 and CDR2 were assigned from the germline V gene as SQVTM and ANQGSEA. V and J are truncated by 4 bases and 4 bases respectively, leaving an intervening sequence of 7 bases. The CDR3 covers 11 residues, taking in both the cysteine and the phenylalanine. The only DNA kept is the CDR3, 33 bases in frame from the first base. The entire variable domain, with the stretches around the CDR3 drawn from the reference TRBV29-1 and TRBJ2-5 proteins, is SAVISQKPSRDICQRGTSLTIQCQVDSQVTMMFWYRQQPGQSLTLIATANQGSEATYESGFVIDKFPISRPNLTFSTLTVSNMSPEDSSIYLCSVGTLETQYFGPGTRLLVL.